The rows below give T cell receptor beta chains drawn from one sample of a study of Graves' ophthalmopathy and Graves' hyperthyroidism. TCRdb ran MiXCR on the multiplex PCR reads and lists one entry per CDR3 protein. This table holds hundreds of thousands of distinct CDR3 sequences, 22% found once. Specimen: peripheral blood. Every receptor here comes from a woman aged 18-29 years with stable Graves' hyperthyroidism. Some clones in this sample may be carry-over from other donors' samples. Each CDR3 is given with its conserved first and last residue. Fields, in order: clone size, D gene, V gene, J gene, CDR3 DNA, CDR3 protein. D genes are given only for firm matches. Expanded clones get a size class; other rows say once, few or many, or leave the size out.

many	TRBD1	TRBV28	TRBJ1-5	TGTGCCAGCACCAGGGGGGCAGGGGGCATTGTTCAGCCCCAGCATTTT	CASTRGAGGIVQPQHF
many	.	TRBV4-1	TRBJ1-1	TGCGCCAGCAGCCCTTGGGAGGGGCGCGTGAACACTGAAGCTTTCTTT	CASSPWEGRVNTEAFF
many	.	TRBV4-2	TRBJ2-7	TGTGCCAGCAGCCAAGTAACCTCGCGGGTCGGCGAGCAGTACTTC	CASSQVTSRVGEQYF
many	.	TRBV27	TRBJ1-1	TGTGCCAGCAGTTCACTACTGGGGGGTCACACTGAAGCTTTCTTT	CASSSLLGGHTEAFF
.	TRBD1	TRBV4-1	TRBJ2-7	TGCGCCAGCAGCCAACCGGACAGGGCGGCCTACGAGCAGTACTTC	CASSQPDRAAYEQYF
.	.	TRBV29-1	TRBJ1-2	TGCAGCGTTGACCCCAGGGACTATGGCTACACCTTC	CSVDPRDYGYTF
many	TRBD2	TRBV7-2	TRBJ2-7	TGTGCCAGCAGCTACCCGGGACTAGCTTCCTACGAGCAGTACTTC	CASSYPGLASYEQYF
many	.	TRBV13	TRBJ1-2	TGTGCCAGCAGCTTACAGGCCAGGACGACTAACTATGGCTACACCTTC	CASSLQARTTNYGYTF
few	.	TRBV2	TRBJ2-4	TGTGCCAGCAGACCAGGACAAGCCAAAAACATTCAGTACTTC	CASRPGQAKNIQYF
many	.	TRBV15	TRBJ1-2	TGTGCCACCAGCAGAGACCCCACAGGGACCTATGGCTACACCTTC	CATSRDPTGTYGYTF
.	.	TRBV5-6	TRBJ1-5	TGTGCCAGCAGCTCGGGACACAGAAATCAGCCCCAGCATTTT	CASSSGHRNQPQHF
many	.	TRBV3-1	TRBJ2-7	TGTGCCAGCAGCCGACTAGACGAGCAGTACTTC	CASSRLDEQYF
.	.	TRBV7-2	TRBJ1-1	TGTGCCAGCCTGGGGCGACACAACACTGAAGCTTTCTTT	CASLGRHNTEAFF
.	.	TRBV6-1	TRBJ1-5	TGTGCCAGCAGTGAAGCGGGGTCGGCCCAGCATTTT	CASSEAGSAQHF
.	TRBD1	TRBV4-2	TRBJ1-1	TGTGCCAGCAGCCCGGGGGGGACAGTGGGAGGTGGGACTGAAGCTTTCTTT	CASSPGGTVGGGTEAFF
.	.	TRBV28	TRBJ1-2	TGTGCCAGCAGTTTGGGTCTCCGAGGGTATGGCTACACCTTC	CASSLGLRGYGYTF
many	.	TRBV7-2	TRBJ1-1	TGTGCCAGCAGCCAGGTCCGGGGCGTGGGGAAAGCTTTCTTT	CASSQVRGVGKAFF
.	TRBD1	TRBV30	TRBJ1-2	TGTGCCTGGAGAAGACAGGGGCTCTATGGCTACACCTTC	CAWRRQGLYGYTF
many	TRBD2	TRBV6-1	TRBJ2-2	TGTGCCAGCAGGGGGACTAGTTCTTGGTTCGGGGAGCTGTTTTTT	CASRGTSSWFGELFF
few	TRBD1	TRBV18	TRBJ2-5	TGTGCCAGCTCACCGGACAGGGGGCAGGCCCAGTACTTC	CASSPDRGQAQYF
once	.	TRBV6-1	TRBJ2-5	TGTGCCAGCAGTCAGCCCTGGTACTTC	CASSQPWYF
many	TRBD1	TRBV20-1	TRBJ2-7	TGCAGTGCTAGTAGGCCCGGGACAGGGGGGTACGAGCAGTACTTC	CSASRPGTGGYEQYF
many	TRBD2	TRBV6-4	TRBJ2-3	TGTGCCAGCACCCGGGACTACTCCCTACCAGATACGCAGTATTTT	CASTRDYSLPDTQYF
many	.	TRBV6-2/TRBV6-3	TRBJ1-5	TGTGCCAGCAAAAACGGGGAACAGGAACTTAGCAATCAGCCCCAGCATTTT	CASKNGEQELSNQPQHF
.	TRBD1	TRBV5-1	TRBJ1-6	TGCGCCAGCAGCTTGGACGGACAGGGTAATTCACCCCTCCACTTT	CASSLDGQGNSPLHF
.	TRBD1	TRBV12-3/TRBV12-4	TRBJ1-1	TGTGCCAGCAGTCACCTAGACAGGGGCGCTTTCTTT	CASSHLDRGAFF
many	TRBD1	TRBV7-3	TRBJ1-1	TGTGCCAGCAGCTTACAGGGGGCCGGTGAAGCTTTCTTT	CASSLQGAGEAFF
many	.	TRBV7-2	TRBJ1-2	TGTGCCAGCAGCTTAGCCCCGCGGGAAGGCTACACCTTC	CASSLAPREGYTF
many	.	TRBV7-2	TRBJ1-1	TGTGCCAGCAGCCCCCAGCGGGAGACTGAAGCTTTCTTT	CASSPQRETEAFF
many	TRBD2	TRBV6-5	TRBJ2-5	TGTGCCAGCCATACTAGCGGGAGCGAGACCCAGTACTTC	CASHTSGSETQYF
.	.	TRBV20-1	TRBJ2-5	TGCAGTGCGGGATACCGGGAGACCCAGTACTTC	CSAGYRETQYF
many	.	TRBV13	TRBJ1-3	TGTGCCAGCAGCCCCCGAGAGGGCCCCTCTGGAAACACCATATATTTT	CASSPREGPSGNTIYF
.	TRBD1	TRBV28	TRBJ1-5	TGTGCCAGCGGTACAATAGAGTGGGGACAGGGCAATCAGCCCCAGCATTTT	CASGTIEWGQGNQPQHF
.	TRBD1	TRBV7-2	TRBJ1-3	TGTGCCAGCAGCCACAGGGGGACAGGAAACACCATATATTTT	CASSHRGTGNTIYF
many	.	TRBV12-3/TRBV12-4	TRBJ2-7	TGTGCCAGCAGTTTCCGGATCACTGACGAGCAGTACTTC	CASSFRITDEQYF
many	TRBD1	TRBV12-5	TRBJ2-2	TGTGCTAGTGGTTTGTCCGGGACAGGGGTTACCGGGGAGCTGTTTTTT	CASGLSGTGVTGELFF
many	TRBD2	TRBV19	TRBJ2-5	TGTGCCAGTAGGCCCCTAGCGGGACAAGAGACCCAGTACTTC	CASRPLAGQETQYF